The rows below give T cell receptor beta chains drawn from one sample of a study of long-term antiretroviral therapy in people with HIV. Method: immunoSEQ multiplex PCR; TCRdb's copy keeps in-frame clones and lacks some. The sample carries tens of thousands of clones, approximately 83% recorded once. Here the sequenced sample was unsorted PBMCs, taken approximately 4.5 years after starting antiretroviral therapy. These receptors were taken from a man between 25 and 39 years old with HIV. The CDR3 runs from the conserved cysteine through the conserved F or W. D genes are given only for firm matches. Not all rows give a size; the values are once, few, many and, for expanded clones, a class.

.,.,TRBJ1-4,TRBV28,CASTPGQPPEKLFF,TGTGCCAGTACACCGGGACAACCCCCTGAAAAACTGTTTTTT
.,.,TRBJ1-2,TRBV7-9,CASSVLIGGNGYTF,TGTGCCAGCAGCGTCCTTATAGGGGGGAATGGCTACACCTTC
TRBD1,few,TRBJ1-2,TRBV19,CASSPSGQGGYTF,TGTGCCAGTAGTCCTTCAGGACAGGGAGGCTACACCTTC
.,.,TRBJ2-1,TRBV27,CASSLGGNEQFF,TGTGCCAGCAGTTTAGGCGGCAATGAGCAGTTCTTC
.,.,TRBJ1-1,TRBV6-6,CASSYSSRAVEAFF,TGTGCCAGCAGTTACTCAAGCAGGGCTGTTGAAGCTTTCTTT
.,.,TRBJ2-5,TRBV7-9,CASSFSREETQYF,TGTGCCAGCAGCTTTAGCAGGGAAGAGACCCAGTACTTC
.,.,TRBJ2-1,TRBV4-1,CASSQDPNEQFF,TGCGCCAGCAGCCAAGATCCGAATGAGCAGTTCTTC
.,.,TRBJ1-1,TRBV7-8,CASSLRVWGTEAFF,TGTGCCAGCAGCTTAAGAGTTTGGGGCACTGAAGCTTTCTTT
.,.,TRBJ1-2,TRBV12-5,CASGLGTHGYTF,TGTGCTAGTGGTTTGGGGACCCATGGCTACACCTTC
TRBD1,.,TRBJ2-3,TRBV30,CAWSVRGQGLDTQYF,TGTGCCTGGAGTGTACGGGGACAGGGCTTAGATACGCAGTATTTT
TRBD2,.,TRBJ2-3,TRBV6-1,CASSELAGNTDTQYF,TGTGCCAGCAGTGAACTAGCGGGAAACACAGATACGCAGTATTTT
.,.,TRBJ2-1,TRBV10-3,CAISESNKGEQFF,TGTGCCATCAGTGAGTCGAACAAGGGTGAGCAGTTCTTC
TRBD2,.,TRBJ2-1,TRBV18,CASSPPAGGPRENEQFF,TGTGCCAGCTCACCACCTGCGGGAGGGCCGAGGGAGAATGAGCAGTTCTTC
.,.,TRBJ1-1,TRBV14,CASSLQATGTEAFF,TGTGCCAGCAGCCTCCAGGCAACGGGAACTGAAGCTTTCTTT
.,.,TRBJ2-5,TRBV7-9,CASSLGQIQETQYF,TGTGCCAGCAGCTTAGGGCAAATCCAAGAGACCCAGTACTTC
.,.,TRBJ2-3,TRBV19,CASSMGPADTQYF,TGTGCCAGTAGTATGGGGCCAGCAGATACGCAGTATTTT
TRBD1,.,TRBJ1-1,TRBV4-2,CASSQPGGLGNTEAFF,TGTGCCAGCAGCCAACCAGGGGGCCTTGGGAACACTGAAGCTTTCTTT
.,.,TRBJ2-7,TRBV7-9,CASSPEGYEQYF,TGTGCCAGCAGCCCGGAGGGATACGAGCAGTACTTC
TRBD1,once,TRBJ2-7,TRBV7-8,CASSFISGTGYYEQYF,TGTGCCAGCAGCTTCATATCAGGGACAGGCTACTACGAGCAGTACTTC
.,.,TRBJ2-7,TRBV27,CASSLVGESYEQYF,TGTGCCAGCAGTTTAGTGGGAGAGTCCTACGAGCAGTACTTC
.,.,TRBJ2-5,TRBV10-2,CASSETLQETQYF,TGCGCCAGCAGTGAGACGCTCCAAGAGACCCAGTACTTC
TRBD1,.,TRBJ2-7,TRBV30,CAWNRDRRSDEQYF,TGTGCCTGGAACCGGGACAGGAGGAGCGACGAGCAGTACTTC
TRBD2,.,TRBJ2-1,TRBV5-1,CASSLLTSGGNEQFF,TGCGCCAGCAGCTTATTGACTAGCGGTGGCAATGAGCAGTTCTTC
.,.,TRBJ2-5,TRBV4-1,CASSLPSVGQETQYF,TGCGCCAGCAGCCTGCCGTCTGTGGGACAAGAGACCCAGTACTTC
TRBD1,.,TRBJ1-2,TRBV6-6,CASSLGTAYGYTF,TGTGCCAGCAGTCTAGGGACAGCCTATGGCTACACCTTC
TRBD2,.,TRBJ2-7,TRBV4-1,CASSQSGGATYEQYF,TGCGCCAGCAGCCAAAGCGGGGGGGCCACCTACGAGCAGTACTTC
.,.,TRBJ2-7,TRBV5-1,CASSLGGYPTYEQYF,TGCGCCAGCAGCTTGGGGGGCTATCCCACCTACGAGCAGTACTTC